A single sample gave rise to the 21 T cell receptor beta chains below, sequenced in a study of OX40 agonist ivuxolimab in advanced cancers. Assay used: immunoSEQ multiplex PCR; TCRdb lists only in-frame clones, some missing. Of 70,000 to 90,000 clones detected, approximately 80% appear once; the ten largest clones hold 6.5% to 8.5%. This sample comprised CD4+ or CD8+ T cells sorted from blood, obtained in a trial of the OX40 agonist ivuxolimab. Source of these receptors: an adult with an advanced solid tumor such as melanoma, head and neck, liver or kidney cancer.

CDR3 residues: CASSEEETQYF. The CDR3 bases are TGTGCCAGCAGTGAGGAAGAGACCCAGTACTTC. The V gene is TRBV2, the J gene TRBJ2-5, with D unclear. Germline lookup yields CDR1 SNHLY and CDR2 FYNNEI. With 3 bases removed from V and 3 bases from J, the gap between germline ends came to 2 bases. This CDR3 has 11 amino acids.

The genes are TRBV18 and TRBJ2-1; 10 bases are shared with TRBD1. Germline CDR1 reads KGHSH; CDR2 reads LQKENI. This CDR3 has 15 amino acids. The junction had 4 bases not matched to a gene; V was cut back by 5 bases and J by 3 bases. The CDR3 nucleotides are TGTGCCAGCTCATTCGGACAGGGGGACTACAATGAGCAGTTCTTC. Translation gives CASSFGQGDYNEQFF.

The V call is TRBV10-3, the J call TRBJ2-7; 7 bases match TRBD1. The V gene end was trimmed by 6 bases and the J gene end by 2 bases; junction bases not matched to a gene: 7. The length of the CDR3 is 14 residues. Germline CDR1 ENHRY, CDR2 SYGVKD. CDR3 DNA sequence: TGTGCCATCAGCCTACAGGGGACAACCTACGAGCAGTACTTC. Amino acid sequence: CAISLQGTTYEQYF.

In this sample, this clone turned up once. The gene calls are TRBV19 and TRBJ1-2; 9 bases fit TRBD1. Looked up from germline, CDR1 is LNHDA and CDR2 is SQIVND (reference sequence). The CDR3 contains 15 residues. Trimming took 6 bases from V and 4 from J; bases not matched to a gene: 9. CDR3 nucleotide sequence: TGTGCCAGTAGCACCGCACAGGGGGCGGGCTATGGCTACACCTTC. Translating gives CASSTAQGAGYGYTF. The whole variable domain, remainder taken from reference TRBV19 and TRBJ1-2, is DGGITQSPKYLFRKEGQNVTLSCEQNLNHDAMYWYRQDPGQGLRLIYYSQIVNDFQKGDIAEGYSVSREKKESFPLTVTSAQKNPTAFYLCASSTAQGAGYGYTFGSGTRLTVV.

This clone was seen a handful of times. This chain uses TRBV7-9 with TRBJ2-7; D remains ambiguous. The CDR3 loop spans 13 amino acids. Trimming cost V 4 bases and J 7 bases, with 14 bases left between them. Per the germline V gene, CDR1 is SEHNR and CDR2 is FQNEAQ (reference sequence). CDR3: CASSYQPSMEQYF. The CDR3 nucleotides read TGTGCCAGCAGCTATCAGCCTTCCATGGAGCAGTACTTC.

The CDR3 loop is CASGLSGFSEQYF. DNA for the CDR3: TGTGCTAGTGGTTTGAGTGGGTTCAGCGAGCAGTACTTC. The chain is built from TRBV12-5 and TRBJ2-7; unclear D gene. Germline assignment: CDR1 LGHNT and CDR2 FRNRAP. The CDR3 covers 13 residues. The V end lost 2 bases, the J end lost 6 bases, and 11 bases lay between the germline ends.

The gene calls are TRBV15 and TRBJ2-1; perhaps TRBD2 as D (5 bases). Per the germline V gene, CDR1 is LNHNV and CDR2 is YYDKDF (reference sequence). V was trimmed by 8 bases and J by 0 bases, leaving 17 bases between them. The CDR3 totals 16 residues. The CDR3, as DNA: TGTGCCACCTCTAAGGACGGGAAGCCCTCCTACAATGAGCAGTTCTTC. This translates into CATSKDGKPSYNEQFF.

The DNA of the CDR3 is TGCGCCAGCAGCCAAGATTGGGCTAGCGGAGACTACAATGAGCAGTTCTTC. Its translation is CASSQDWASGDYNEQFF. V and J are TRBV4-3 and TRBJ2-1; 7 bases are shared with TRBD2. Germline CDR1 LGHNA, CDR2 YSLEER. This CDR3 is built from 17 residues. With 0 bases clipped from V and 3 bases from J, the junction kept 8 bases outside the gene matches.

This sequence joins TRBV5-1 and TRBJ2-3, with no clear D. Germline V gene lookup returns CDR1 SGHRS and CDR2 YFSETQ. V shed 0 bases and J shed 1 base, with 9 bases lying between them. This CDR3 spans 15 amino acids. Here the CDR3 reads CASSLGSPGTDTQYF. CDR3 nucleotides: TGCGCCAGCAGCTTGGGGTCCCCTGGCACAGATACGCAGTATTTT.

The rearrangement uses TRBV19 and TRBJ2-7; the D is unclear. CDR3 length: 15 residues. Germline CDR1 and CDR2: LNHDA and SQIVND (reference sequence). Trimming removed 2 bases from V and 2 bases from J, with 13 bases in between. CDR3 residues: CASSIKFAETYEQYF. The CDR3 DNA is TGTGCCAGTAGTATAAAGTTCGCCGAAACCTACGAGCAGTACTTC.

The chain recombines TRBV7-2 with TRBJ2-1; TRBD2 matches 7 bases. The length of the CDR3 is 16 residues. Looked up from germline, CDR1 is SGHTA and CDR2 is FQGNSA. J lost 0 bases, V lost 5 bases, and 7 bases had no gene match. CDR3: CASSLGGRSSYNEQFF. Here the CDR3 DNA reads TGTGCCAGCAGCCTGGGGGGGAGGAGCTCCTACAATGAGCAGTTCTTC.

CDR3 nucleotide sequence: TGTGCCAGCAGCCTACAGGGGGTAGGTCAGCCCCAGCATTTT. It is translated as CASSLQGVGQPQHF. The V and J genes are TRBV7-8 and TRBJ1-5; 8 bases fit TRBD1. After removal of 5 bases from V and 6 bases from J, the junction contained 6 bases not matched to a gene. The CDR3 is made up of 14 amino acids. Per germline, CDR1 SGHVS and CDR2 FQNEAQ.

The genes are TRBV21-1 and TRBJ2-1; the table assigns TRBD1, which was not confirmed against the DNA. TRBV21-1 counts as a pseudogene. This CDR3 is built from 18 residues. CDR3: CASSKGDPNRGRVDEQFF. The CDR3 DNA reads TGTGCCAGCAGCAAGGGGGACCCGAACAGGGGGCGCGTGGATGAGCAGTTCTTC.

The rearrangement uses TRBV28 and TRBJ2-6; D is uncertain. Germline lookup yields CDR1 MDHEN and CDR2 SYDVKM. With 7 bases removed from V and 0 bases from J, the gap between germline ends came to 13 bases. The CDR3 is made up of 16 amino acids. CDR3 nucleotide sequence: TGTGCCAGCACCCCACACGGTTTCTCTGGGGCCAACGTCCTGACTTTC. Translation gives CASTPHGFSGANVLTF.

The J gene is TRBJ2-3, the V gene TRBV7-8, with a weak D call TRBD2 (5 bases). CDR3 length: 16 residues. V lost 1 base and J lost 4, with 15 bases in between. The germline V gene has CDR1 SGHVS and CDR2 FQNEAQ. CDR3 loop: CASSLDHDYGSDTQYF. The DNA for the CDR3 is TGTGCCAGCAGCTTAGACCACGACTACGGGTCAGATACGCAGTATTTT.

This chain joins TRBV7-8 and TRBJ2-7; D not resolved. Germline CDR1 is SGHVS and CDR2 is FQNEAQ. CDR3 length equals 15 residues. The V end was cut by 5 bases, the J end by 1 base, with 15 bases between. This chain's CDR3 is CASSPLNQPSYEQYF. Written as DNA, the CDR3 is TGTGCCAGCAGCCCGCTCAACCAGCCGTCCTACGAGCAGTACTTC.

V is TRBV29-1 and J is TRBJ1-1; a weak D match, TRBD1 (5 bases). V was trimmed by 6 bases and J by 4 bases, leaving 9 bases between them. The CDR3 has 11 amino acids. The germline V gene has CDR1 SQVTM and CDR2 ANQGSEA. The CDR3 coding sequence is TGCAGCGTCTCGGGGGGCACTGAAGCTTTCTTT. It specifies CSVSGGTEAFF. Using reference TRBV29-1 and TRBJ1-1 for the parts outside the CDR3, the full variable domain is SAVISQKPSRDICQRGTSLTIQCQVDSQVTMMFWYRQQPGQSLTLIATANQGSEATYESGFVIDKFPISRPNLTFSTLTVSNMSPEDSSIYLCSVSGGTEAFFGQGTRLTVV.

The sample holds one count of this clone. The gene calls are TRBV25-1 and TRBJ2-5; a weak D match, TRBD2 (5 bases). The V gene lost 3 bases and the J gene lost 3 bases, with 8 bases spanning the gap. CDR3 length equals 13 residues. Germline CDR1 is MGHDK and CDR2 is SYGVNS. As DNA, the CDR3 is TGTGCCAGCAGTGAGGCCGGGAAAGAGACCCAGTACTTC. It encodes CASSEAGKETQYF. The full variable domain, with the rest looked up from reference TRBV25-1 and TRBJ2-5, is EADIYQTPRYLVIGTGKKITLECSQTMGHDKMYWYQQDPGMELHLIHYSYGVNSTEKGDLSSESTVSRIRTEHFPLTLESARPSHTSQYLCASSEAGKETQYFGPGTRLLVL.

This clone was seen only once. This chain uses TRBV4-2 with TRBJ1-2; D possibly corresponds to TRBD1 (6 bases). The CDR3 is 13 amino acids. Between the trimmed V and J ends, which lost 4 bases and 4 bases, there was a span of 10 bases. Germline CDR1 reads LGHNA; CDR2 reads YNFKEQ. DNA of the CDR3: TGTGCCAGCAGCCCCCAGGACAGCTATGGCTACACCTTC. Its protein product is CASSPQDSYGYTF.

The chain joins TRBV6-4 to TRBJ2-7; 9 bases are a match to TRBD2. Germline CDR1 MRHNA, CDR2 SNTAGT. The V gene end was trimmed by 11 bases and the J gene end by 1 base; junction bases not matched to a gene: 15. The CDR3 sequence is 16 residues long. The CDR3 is CARSGRKGPRSYEQYF. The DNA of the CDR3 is TGTGCCCGGAGCGGGAGGAAGGGTCCTCGATCCTACGAGCAGTACTTC.

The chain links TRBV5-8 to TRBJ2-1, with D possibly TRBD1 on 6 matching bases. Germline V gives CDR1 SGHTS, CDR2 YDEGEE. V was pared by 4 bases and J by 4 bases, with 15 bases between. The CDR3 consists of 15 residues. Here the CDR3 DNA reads TGTGCCAGCAGCGCCGGACAGTTTCGATACAATGAGCAGTTCTTC. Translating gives CASSAGQFRYNEQFF.